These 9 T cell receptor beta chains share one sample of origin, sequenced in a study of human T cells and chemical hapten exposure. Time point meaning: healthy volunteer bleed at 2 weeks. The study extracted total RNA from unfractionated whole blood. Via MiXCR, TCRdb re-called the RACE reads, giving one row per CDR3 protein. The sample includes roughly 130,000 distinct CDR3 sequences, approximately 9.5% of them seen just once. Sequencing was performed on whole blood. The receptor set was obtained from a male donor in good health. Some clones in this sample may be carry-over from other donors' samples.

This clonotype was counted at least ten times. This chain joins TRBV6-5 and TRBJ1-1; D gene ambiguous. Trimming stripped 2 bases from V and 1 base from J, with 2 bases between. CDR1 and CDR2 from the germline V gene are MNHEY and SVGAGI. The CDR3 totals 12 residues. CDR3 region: CASSYPNTEAFF. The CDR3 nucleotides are TGTGCCAGCAGTTACCCGAACACTGAAGCTTTCTTT.

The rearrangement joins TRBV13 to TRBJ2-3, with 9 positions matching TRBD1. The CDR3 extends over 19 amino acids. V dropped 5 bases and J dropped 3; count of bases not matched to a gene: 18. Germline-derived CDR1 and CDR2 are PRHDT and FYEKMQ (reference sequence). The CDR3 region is CASSPGEGQGLGGTDTQYF. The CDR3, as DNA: TGTGCCAGCAGCCCGGGAGAGGGACAGGGTCTCGGCGGGACAGATACGCAGTATTTT. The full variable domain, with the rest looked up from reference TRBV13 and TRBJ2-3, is AAGVIQSPRHLIKEKRETATLKCYPIPRHDTVYWYQQGPGQDPQFLISFYEKMQSDKGSIPDRFSAQQFSDYHSELNMSSLELGDSALYFCASSPGEGQGLGGTDTQYFGPGTRLTVL.

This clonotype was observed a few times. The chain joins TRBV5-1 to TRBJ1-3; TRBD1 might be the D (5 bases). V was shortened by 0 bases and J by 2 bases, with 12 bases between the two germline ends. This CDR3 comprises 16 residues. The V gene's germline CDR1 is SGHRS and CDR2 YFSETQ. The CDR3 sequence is CASSLGVSGTGNTIYF. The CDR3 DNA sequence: TGCGCCAGCAGCTTGGGGGTCTCAGGGACTGGAAACACCATATATTTT.

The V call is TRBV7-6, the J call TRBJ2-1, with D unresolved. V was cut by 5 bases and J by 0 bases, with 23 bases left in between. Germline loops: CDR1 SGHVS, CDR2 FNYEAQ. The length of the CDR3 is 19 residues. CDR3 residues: CASSLHTASRVGSYNEQFF. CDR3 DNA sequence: TGTGCCAGCAGCCTTCACACGGCGTCTAGGGTCGGCTCCTACAATGAGCAGTTCTTC. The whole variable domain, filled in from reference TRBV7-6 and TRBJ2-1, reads GAGVSQSPRYKVTKRGQDVALRCDPISGHVSLYWYRQALGQGPEFLTYFNYEAQQDKSGLPNDRFSAERPEGSISTLTIQRTEQRDSAMYRCASSLHTASRVGSYNEQFFGPGTRLTVL.

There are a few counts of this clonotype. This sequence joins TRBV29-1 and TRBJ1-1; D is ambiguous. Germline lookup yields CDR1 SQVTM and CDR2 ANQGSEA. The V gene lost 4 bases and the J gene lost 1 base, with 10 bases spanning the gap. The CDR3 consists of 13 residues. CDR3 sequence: CSVVGMKNTEAFF. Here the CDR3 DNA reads TGCAGCGTTGTAGGTATGAAGAACACTGAAGCTTTCTTT.

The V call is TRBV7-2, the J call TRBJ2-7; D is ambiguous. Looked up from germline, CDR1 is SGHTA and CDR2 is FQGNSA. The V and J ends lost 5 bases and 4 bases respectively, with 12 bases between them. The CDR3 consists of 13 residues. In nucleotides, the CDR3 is TGTGCCAGCAGCCAAGGTCCCAGTTACGAGCAGTACTTC. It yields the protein CASSQGPSYEQYF. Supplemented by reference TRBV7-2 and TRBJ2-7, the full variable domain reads GAGVSQSPSNKVTEKGKDVELRCDPISGHTALYWYRQSLGQGLEFLIYFQGNSAPDKSGLPSDRFSAERTGGSVSTLTIQRTQQEDSAVYLCASSQGPSYEQYFGPGTRLTVT.

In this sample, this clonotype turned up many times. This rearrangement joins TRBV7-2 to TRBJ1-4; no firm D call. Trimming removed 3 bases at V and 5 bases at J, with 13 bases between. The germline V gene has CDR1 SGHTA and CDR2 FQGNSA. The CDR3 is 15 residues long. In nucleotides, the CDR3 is TGTGCCAGCAGCTTCCGGACGGCACAGAATGAAAAACTGTTTTTT. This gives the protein CASSFRTAQNEKLFF.

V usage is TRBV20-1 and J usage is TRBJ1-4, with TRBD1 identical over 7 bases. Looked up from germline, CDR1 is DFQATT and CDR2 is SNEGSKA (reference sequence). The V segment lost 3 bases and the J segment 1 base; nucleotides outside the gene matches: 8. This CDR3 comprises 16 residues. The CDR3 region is CSASRGRAITNEKLFF. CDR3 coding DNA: TGCAGTGCTAGTAGGGGGCGAGCTATAACTAATGAAAAACTGTTTTTT.

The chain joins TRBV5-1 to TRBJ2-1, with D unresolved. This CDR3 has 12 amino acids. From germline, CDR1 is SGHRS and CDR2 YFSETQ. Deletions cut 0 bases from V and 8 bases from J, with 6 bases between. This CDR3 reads CASSLGGYEQFF. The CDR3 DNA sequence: TGCGCCAGCAGCTTGGGGGGTTATGAGCAGTTCTTC.